This is a list of T cell receptor beta chains from one sample in a study of T cell responses to AZD1222 COVID-19 vaccine. Assay: immunoSEQ multiplex PCR; the TCRdb copy retains only in-frame clones and omits some. The table lists about 48,000 clones, 70% to 90% of them singletons. The specimen comprised peripheral blood, sampled 28 days after the second AZD1222 dose. Every receptor here comes from an adult who received the AZD1222 COVID-19 vaccine. CDR3s include the opening cysteine and the closing phenylalanine or tryptophan. Expanded clones are given a class, and other clones once, few, many or no size at all.

TRBJ1-1 NA TRBV27 CASSLSGDRGEAVNTEAFF
TRBJ1-1 once TRBV11-2 CASSLEFSEAFF
TRBJ1-5 NA TRBV6-2/TRBV6-3 CASSYLGSNQPQHF
TRBJ1-1 NA TRBV12-3/TRBV12-4 CASSRQENTEAFF
TRBJ1-5 NA TRBV19 CASSIGTHSNQPQHF
TRBJ2-2 NA TRBV5-4 CASGRAGGPDTGELFF
TRBJ2-4 NA TRBV20-1 CSARTKNIQYF
TRBJ2-4 NA TRBV4-1 CASSPGGALGNIQYF
TRBJ2-3 NA TRBV9 CASSSPGSYTQYF
TRBJ2-1 once TRBV28 CASSFRRASYNEQFF
TRBJ1-2 NA TRBV6-5 CASSRDSGVLDGYTF
TRBJ1-3 once TRBV5-6 CASSLEGRWDRADGNTIYF
TRBJ1-3 NA TRBV9 CASAGGSGNTIYF
TRBJ1-1 NA TRBV6-5 CASSPGGGAGTEAFF
TRBJ2-2 NA TRBV11-3 CASSHAGTRGSGELFF
TRBJ1-4 NA TRBV24-1 CATSPGRVGEKLFF
TRBJ1-5 NA TRBV7-2 CASSLSAYQPQHF
TRBJ1-2 NA TRBV9 CASSVFGGDGYTF
TRBJ1-1 NA TRBV9 CASTQTDLNTEAFF
TRBJ2-7 NA TRBV11-2 CASSSQGEQYF
TRBJ2-1 NA TRBV6-6 CASSSPSGRAYNEQFF
TRBJ1-4 NA TRBV24-1 CATSDPALEEKLFF
TRBJ1-5 NA TRBV21-1 CASSNPEGTTSQPQHF
TRBJ1-5 NA TRBV6-5 CASSYSKGAGQPQHF
TRBJ1-2 NA TRBV19 CASSKPGLNYGYTF
TRBJ2-7 NA TRBV5-1 CASSLEQGARYEQYF
TRBJ1-6 NA TRBV19 CASAWGDSPLHF
TRBJ1-2 NA TRBV6-5 CASTEQGAHYGYTF
TRBJ2-1 NA TRBV29-1 CSVGSPAGGILEQFF
TRBJ2-2 once TRBV5-1 CASRMESENTGELFF
TRBJ1-5 NA TRBV5-6 CASSLAASQPQHF
TRBJ2-7 NA TRBV2 CASRLPPRYEQYF
TRBJ1-2 NA TRBV4-2 CASSQGQGEGYGYTF
TRBJ2-1 NA TRBV5-5 CASSSGTGSFNEQFF
TRBJ2-1 NA TRBV7-9 CASSLPSRGRQVSYNEQFF
TRBJ2-3 NA TRBV7-2 CASSLPSGASTDTQYF
TRBJ1-6 NA TRBV28 CASSPTWDNSPLHF
TRBJ2-5 NA TRBV5-4 CASSLGDRAPYF
TRBJ1-5 NA TRBV18 CASSPGGNQPQHF